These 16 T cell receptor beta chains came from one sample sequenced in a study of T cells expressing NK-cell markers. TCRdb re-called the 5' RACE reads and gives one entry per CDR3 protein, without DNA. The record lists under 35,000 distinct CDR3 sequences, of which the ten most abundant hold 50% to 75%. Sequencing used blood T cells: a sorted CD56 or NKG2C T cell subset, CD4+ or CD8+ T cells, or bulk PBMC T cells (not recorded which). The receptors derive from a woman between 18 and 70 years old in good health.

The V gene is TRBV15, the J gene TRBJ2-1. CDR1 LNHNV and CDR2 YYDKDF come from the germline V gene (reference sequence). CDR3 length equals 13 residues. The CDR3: CATSRGRANEQFF. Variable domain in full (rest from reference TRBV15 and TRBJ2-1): DAMVIQNPRYQVTQFGKPVTLSCSQTLNHNVMYWYQQKSSQAPKLLFHYYDKDFNNEADTPDNFQSRRPNTSFCFLDIRSPGLGDTAMYLCATSRGRANEQFFGPGTRLTVL.

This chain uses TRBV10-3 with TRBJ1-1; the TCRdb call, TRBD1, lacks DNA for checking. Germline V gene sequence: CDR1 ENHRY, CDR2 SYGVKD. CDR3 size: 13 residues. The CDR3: CAISNRGNTEAFF.

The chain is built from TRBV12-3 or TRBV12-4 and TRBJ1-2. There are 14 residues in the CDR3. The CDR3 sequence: CASSFRPQVFGYTF.

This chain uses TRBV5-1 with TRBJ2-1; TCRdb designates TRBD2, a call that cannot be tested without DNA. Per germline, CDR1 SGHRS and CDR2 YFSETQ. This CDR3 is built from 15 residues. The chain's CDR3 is CASSLTGLAYNEQFF.

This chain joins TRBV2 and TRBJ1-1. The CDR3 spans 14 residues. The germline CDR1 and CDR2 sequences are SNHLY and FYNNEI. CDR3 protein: CASSENRMNTEAFF.

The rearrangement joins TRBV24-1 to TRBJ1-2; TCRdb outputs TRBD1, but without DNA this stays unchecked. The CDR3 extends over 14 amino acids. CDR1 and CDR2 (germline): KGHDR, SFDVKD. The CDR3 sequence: CATSDLERDYGYTF.

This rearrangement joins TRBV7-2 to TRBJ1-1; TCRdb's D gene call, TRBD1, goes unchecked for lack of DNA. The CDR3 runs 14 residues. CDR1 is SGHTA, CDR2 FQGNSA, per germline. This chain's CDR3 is CASSLDGGNTEAFF.

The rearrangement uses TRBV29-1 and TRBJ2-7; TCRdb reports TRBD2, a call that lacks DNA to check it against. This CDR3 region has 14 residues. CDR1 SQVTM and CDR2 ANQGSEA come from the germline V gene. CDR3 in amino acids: CSVGGLVDIGEQYF.

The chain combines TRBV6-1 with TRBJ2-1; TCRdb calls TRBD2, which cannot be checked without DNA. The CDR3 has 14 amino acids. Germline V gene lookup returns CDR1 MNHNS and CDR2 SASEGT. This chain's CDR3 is CASSPGTSYNEQFF.

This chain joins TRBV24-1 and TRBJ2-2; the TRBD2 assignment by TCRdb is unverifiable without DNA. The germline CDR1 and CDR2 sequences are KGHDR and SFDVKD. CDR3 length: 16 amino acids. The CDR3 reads CATSDLRGANTGELFF.

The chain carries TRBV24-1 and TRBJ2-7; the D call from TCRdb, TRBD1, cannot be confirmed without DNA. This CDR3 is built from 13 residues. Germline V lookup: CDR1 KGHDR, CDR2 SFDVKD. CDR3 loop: CATQGDGSYEQYF.

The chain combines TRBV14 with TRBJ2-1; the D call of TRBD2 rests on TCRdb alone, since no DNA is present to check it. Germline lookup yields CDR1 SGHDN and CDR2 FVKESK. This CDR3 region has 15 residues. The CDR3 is CASSLAKGLYNEQFF.

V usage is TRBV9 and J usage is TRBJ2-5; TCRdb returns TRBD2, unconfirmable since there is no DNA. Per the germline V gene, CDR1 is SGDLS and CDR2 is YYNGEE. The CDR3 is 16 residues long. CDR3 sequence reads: CASSAQLAGDPGTQYF.

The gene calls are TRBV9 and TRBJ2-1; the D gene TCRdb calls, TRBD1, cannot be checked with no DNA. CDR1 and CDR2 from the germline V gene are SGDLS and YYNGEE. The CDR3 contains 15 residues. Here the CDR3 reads CASSGTSGADNEQFF.

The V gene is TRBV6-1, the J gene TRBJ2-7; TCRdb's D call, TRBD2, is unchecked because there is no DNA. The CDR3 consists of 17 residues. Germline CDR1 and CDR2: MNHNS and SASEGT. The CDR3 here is CASSPGGAGAIRYEQYF.

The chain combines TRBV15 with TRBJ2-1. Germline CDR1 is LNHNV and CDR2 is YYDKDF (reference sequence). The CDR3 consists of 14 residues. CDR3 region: CATSRDSVTDEQFF.